A single TCR beta chain is shown here with its context. Its antigen is unknown. This entry comes from a study of blood T cells in healthy people across ages. Study findings and constraints: Estimates of diversity drawn from one million T cells were considered underestimates.

A J-beta primer mix and a sample-barcoded 5' primer were used in a second PCR of roughly 7 to 12 cycles. A template-switch adaptor containing 12 random nucleotides labeled each cDNA molecule. Every individual sample yielded 2.5 million or more paired-end reads (each containing CDR3). A single record per CDR3 protein comes from TCRdb applying MiXCR to the 5' RACE reads. The repertoire holds around 2 million distinct CDR3 sequences, 35% to 50% seen once, with 23% in the top ten. Drawing of peripheral blood yielded approximately 10 milliliters from each donor. CDR3 length: 16 amino acids. Germline-derived CDR1 and CDR2 are SEHNR and FQNEAQ (reference sequence). With 1 base clipped from V and 15 bases from J, the junction kept 13 bases outside the gene matches.

The specimen was blood. The chain links TRBV7-9 to TRBJ2-1, with TRBD2 identical over 12 bases. The clonotype was recovered from a human donor in good health. The CDR3: CASSLGTSGAEPDRFF. CDR3 sequence (DNA): TGTGCCAGCAGCTTAGGGACTAGCGGGGCCGAGCCGGATCGGTTCTTC. The complete variable domain, with remaining parts taken from reference TRBV7-9 and TRBJ2-1, reads DTGVSQNPRHKITKRGQNVTFRCDPISEHNRLYWYRQTLGQGPEFLTYFQNEAQLEKSRLLSDRFSAERPKGSFSTLEIQRTEQGDSAMYLCASSLGTSGAEPDRFFGPGTRLTVL.